These 5 T cell receptor beta chains share one sample of origin, sequenced in a study of CXCR3-negative and CXCR3-positive naive CD8 T cells. Findings of the study overall: Higher TRB CDR3 hydrophobicity marked CXCR3-positive naive cells relative to CXCR3-negative naive cells.

These receptors are not linked to any known antigen. The TRB cDNA libraries were prepared by 5' RACE with UMI labels. TCRdb reprocessed the 5' RACE reads, keeping one entry per CDR3 protein, no DNA. Its clone listing holds tens of thousands of distinct CDR3 sequences. Sequencing input: naive CXCR3+ CD8+ T cells from blood. Subset meaning: CD45RO-CCR7+CD27+CD95- naive CD8+ T cells expressing CXCR3 (TNR3+). These receptors were taken from a human donor in good health. Some clones in this sample may be carry-over from other donors' samples.

The gene calls are TRBV6-5 and TRBJ2-7; without DNA, the TCRdb call of TRBD1 cannot be checked. This CDR3 is 14 amino acids long. Germline V gives CDR1 MNHEY, CDR2 SVGAGI. The CDR3 loop reads CASSYSDPGYEQYF.

This chain links TRBV5-1 with TRBJ2-7; lacking DNA, the TRBD1 call made by TCRdb goes unchecked. The CDR3 length is 16 residues. The germline V gene has CDR1 SGHRS and CDR2 YFSETQ. The CDR3 region is CASSLDGQGLAYEQYF.

CDR3 in amino acids: CSPPTRSYEQYF. The rearrangement links TRBV29-1 to TRBJ2-7; TCRdb's assignment of TRBD2 cannot be checked, as there is no DNA. The CDR3 covers 12 residues. Per germline, CDR1 SQVTM and CDR2 ANQGSEA.

This chain uses TRBV27 with TRBJ2-5. The CDR3 loop spans 12 amino acids. The germline CDR1 and CDR2 sequences are MNHEY and SMNVEV (reference sequence). The CDR3 region is CASSLYLETQYF.

The V and J genes are TRBV19 and TRBJ2-1. The CDR3 totals 14 residues. Germline-derived CDR1 and CDR2 are LNHDA and SQIVND (reference sequence). The CDR3 sequence is CASSIGENYNEQFF.